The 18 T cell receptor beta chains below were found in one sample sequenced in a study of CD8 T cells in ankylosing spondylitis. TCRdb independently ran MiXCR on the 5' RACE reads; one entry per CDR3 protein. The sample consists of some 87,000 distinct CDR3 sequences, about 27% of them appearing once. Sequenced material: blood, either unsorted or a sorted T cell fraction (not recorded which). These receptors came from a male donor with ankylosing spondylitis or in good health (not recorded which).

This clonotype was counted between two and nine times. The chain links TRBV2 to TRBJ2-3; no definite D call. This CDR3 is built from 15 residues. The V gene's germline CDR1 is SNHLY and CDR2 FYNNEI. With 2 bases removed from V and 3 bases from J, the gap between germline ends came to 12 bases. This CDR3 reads CASSEKSLVTDTQYF. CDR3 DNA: TGTGCCAGCAGTGAAAAATCCTTAGTGACAGATACGCAGTATTTT.

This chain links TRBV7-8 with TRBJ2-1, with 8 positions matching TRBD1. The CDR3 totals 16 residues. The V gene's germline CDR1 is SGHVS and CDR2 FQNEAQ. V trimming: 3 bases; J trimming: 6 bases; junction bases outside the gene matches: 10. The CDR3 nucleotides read TGTGCCAGCAGCTTTTTTCCCAGGGGGCGCCTCAATGAGCAGTTCTTC. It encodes CASSFFPRGRLNEQFF. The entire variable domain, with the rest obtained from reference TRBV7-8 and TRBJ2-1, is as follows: GAGVSQSPRYKVAKRGQDVALRCDPISGHVSLFWYQQALGQGPEFLTYFQNEAQLDKSGLPSDRFFAERPEGSVSTLKIQRTQQEDSAVYLCASSFFPRGRLNEQFFGPGTRLTVL.

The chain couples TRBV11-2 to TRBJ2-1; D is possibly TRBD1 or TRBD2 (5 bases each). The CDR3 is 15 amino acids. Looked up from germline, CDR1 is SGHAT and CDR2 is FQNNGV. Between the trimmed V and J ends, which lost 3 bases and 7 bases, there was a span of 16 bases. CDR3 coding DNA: TGTGCCAGCAGCTTGGGGCAGGGAGTGAGGAATGAGCAGTTCTTC. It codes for CASSLGQGVRNEQFF.

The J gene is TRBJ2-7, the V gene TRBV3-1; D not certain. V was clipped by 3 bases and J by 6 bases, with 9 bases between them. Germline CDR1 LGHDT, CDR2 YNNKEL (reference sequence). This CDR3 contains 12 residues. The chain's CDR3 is CASSHFKGEQYF. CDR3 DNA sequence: TGTGCCAGCAGCCATTTCAAGGGCGAGCAGTACTTC.

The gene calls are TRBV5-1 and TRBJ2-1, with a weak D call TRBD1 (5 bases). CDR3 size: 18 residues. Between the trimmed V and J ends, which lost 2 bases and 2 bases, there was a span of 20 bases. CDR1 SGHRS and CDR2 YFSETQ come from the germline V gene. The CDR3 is CASSLPKADSGAYNEQFF. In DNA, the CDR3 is TGCGCCAGCAGCTTACCGAAGGCTGACAGTGGAGCCTACAATGAGCAGTTCTTC.

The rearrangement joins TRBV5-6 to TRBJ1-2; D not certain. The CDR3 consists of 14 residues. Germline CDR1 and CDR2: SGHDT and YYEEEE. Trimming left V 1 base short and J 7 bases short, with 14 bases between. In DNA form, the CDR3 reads TGTGCCAGCAGCTTGCTTGTTGTCGTCATTGGCTACACCTTC. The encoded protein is CASSLLVVVIGYTF.

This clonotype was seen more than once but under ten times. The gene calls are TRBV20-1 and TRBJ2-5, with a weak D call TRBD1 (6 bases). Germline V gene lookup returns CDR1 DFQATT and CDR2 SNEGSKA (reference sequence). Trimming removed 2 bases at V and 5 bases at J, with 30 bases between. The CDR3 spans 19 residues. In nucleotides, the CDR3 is TGCAGTGCTAGACGACAGGACGCCTTGTTACCAGGGATGCAGGAGACCCAGTACTTC. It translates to CSARRQDALLPGMQETQYF.

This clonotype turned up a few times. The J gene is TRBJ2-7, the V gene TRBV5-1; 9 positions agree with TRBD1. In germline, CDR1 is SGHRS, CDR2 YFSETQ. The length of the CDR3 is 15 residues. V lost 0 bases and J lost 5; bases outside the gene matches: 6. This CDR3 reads CASSLVGQGGHEQYF. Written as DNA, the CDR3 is TGCGCCAGCAGCTTGGTGGGACAGGGCGGCCACGAGCAGTACTTC.

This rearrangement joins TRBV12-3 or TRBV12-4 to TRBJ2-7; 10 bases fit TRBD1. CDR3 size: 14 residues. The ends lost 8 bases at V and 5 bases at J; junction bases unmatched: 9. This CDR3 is CASASGTGVDEQYF. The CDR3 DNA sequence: TGTGCCAGCGCCTCCGGGACAGGGGTCGACGAGCAGTACTTC.

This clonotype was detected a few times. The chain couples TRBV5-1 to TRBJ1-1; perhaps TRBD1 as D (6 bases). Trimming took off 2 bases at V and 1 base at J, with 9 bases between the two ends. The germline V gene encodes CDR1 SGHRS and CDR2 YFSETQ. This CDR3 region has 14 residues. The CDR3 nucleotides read TGCGCCAGCAGCTTTACAGGGCCGAACACTGAAGCTTTCTTT. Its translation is CASSFTGPNTEAFF.

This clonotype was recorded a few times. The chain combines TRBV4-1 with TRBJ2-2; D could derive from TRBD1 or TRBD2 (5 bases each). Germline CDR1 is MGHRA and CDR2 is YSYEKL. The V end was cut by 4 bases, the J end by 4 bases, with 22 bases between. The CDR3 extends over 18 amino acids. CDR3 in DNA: TGCGCCAGCAGCCCACCACACGAGGGGAGCTTAGGCACCGGGGAGCTGTTTTTT. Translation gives CASSPPHEGSLGTGELFF.

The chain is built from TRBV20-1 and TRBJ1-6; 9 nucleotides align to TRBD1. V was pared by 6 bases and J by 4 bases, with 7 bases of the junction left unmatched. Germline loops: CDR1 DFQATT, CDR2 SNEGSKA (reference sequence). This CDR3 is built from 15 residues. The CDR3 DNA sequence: TGCAGTGCCTCTACCGGGACAGGGTATAATTCACCCCTCCACTTT. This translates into CSASTGTGYNSPLHF.

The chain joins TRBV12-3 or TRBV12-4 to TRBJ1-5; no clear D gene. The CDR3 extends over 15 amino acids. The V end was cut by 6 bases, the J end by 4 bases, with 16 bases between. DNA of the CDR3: TGTGCCAGCAGCCCAGACCAGGCTAGTAATCAGCCCCAGCATTTT. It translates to CASSPDQASNQPQHF.

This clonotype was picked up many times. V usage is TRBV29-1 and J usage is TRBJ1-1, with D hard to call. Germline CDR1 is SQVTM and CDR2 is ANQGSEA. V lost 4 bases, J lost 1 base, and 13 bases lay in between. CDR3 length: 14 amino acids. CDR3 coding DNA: TGCAGCGTTGTACTTAGGACGGCGAACACTGAAGCTTTCTTT. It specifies CSVVLRTANTEAFF.

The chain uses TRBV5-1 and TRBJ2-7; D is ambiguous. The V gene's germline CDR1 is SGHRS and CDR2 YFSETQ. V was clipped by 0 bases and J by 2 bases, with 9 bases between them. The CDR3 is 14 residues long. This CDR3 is CASSLDSHAYEQYF. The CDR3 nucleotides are TGCGCCAGCAGCTTGGACTCCCACGCCTACGAGCAGTACTTC.

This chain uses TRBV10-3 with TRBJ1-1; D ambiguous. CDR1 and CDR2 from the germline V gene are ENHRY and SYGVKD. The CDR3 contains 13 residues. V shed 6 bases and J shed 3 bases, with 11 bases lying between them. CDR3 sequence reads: CAIRGPLDTEAFF. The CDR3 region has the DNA TGTGCCATCAGGGGCCCCTTGGACACTGAAGCTTTCTTT.

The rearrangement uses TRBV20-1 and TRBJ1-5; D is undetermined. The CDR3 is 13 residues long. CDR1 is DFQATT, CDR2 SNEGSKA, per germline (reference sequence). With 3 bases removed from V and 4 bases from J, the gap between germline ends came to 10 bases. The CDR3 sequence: CSARNFRNQPQHF. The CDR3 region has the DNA TGCAGTGCTAGGAACTTTAGGAATCAGCCCCAGCATTTT.

The CDR3 here is CASSSLLAQGYNEQFF. The CDR3 DNA follows: TGTGCCAGCAGCTCACTCCTAGCGCAGGGATACAATGAGCAGTTCTTC. The gene calls are TRBV11-2 and TRBJ2-1, with D perhaps matching TRBD2 (6 bases). Germline-derived CDR1 and CDR2 are SGHAT and FQNNGV. Between the trimmed V and J ends, which lost 4 bases and 4 bases, there was a span of 17 bases. CDR3 size: 16 residues. The full variable domain, in which reference TRBV11-2 and TRBJ2-1 provide the parts outside the CDR3, is EAGVAQSPRYKIIEKRQSVAFWCNPISGHATLYWYQQILGQGPKLLIQFQNNGVVDDSQLPKDRFSAERLKGVDSTLKIQPAKLEDSAVYLCASSSLLAQGYNEQFFGPGTRLTVL.